The 24 T cell receptor beta chains below all came from one sample that was sequenced in a study of T-cell memory formation after mild COVID-19. Each CDR3 protein gets one entry after TCRdb re-called the 5' RACE reads with MiXCR. The profile shows some 310,000 distinct CDR3 sequences, about 20% of them singletons. Sequencing was performed on PBMCs or a T cell subset sorted from them (not recorded which). The receptors originated from a man younger than 30 who had mild COVID-19 (a few samples of this study predate the infection). Cell type and time point are not known.

The rearrangement links TRBV7-9 to TRBJ1-4; no firm D call. V lost 5 bases to trimming and J lost 3 bases, with 10 bases between them. CDR1 SEHNR and CDR2 FQNEAQ come from the germline V gene (reference sequence). The CDR3 totals 14 residues. The CDR3 sequence is CASSPPPSNEKLFF. CDR3 in DNA: TGTGCCAGCAGCCCCCCCCCCTCTAATGAAAAACTGTTTTTT.

The chain carries TRBV6-2 or TRBV6-3 and TRBJ2-3; 8 positions match TRBD1. J gave up 4 bases and V 2 bases, and 11 bases lay outside the gene matches. CDR1 and CDR2 from the germline V gene are MNHEY and SVGEGT. The CDR3 is made up of 17 amino acids. CDR3: CASSYLGRGRRADTQYF. The CDR3 nucleotides read TGTGCCAGCAGTTACCTGGGCAGGGGGCGCAGGGCAGATACGCAGTATTTT.

This clonotype has a handful of counts. J is TRBJ1-3 and V is TRBV20-1; a possible D gene is TRBD1 (5 bases). The CDR3 has 14 amino acids. Trimming shortened V by 6 bases and J by 0 bases, and 12 bases separated the two germline ends. CDR1 is DFQATT, CDR2 SNEGSKA, per germline (reference sequence). CDR3 DNA sequence: TGCAGTGCGTTGCGACAGAGCTCTGGAAACACCATATATTTT. Its translation is CSALRQSSGNTIYF.

For the CDR3, the DNA is TGCGCCAGCAGTTTCGCGGACAGGATGAATTCACCCCTCCACTTT. This gives the protein CASSFADRMNSPLHF. V gene TRBV5-1 combines with J gene TRBJ1-6; 7 nucleotides agree with TRBD1. CDR3 size: 15 residues. The trim removed 5 bases at V and 7 bases at J, leaving 9 bases unmatched. CDR1 is SGHRS, CDR2 YFSETQ, per germline.

About this clonotype: Germline is not matched at one junction end, which may reflect a read error. This sequence joins TRBV7-7 and TRBJ1-4; D is unclear. The CDR3 length is 13 residues. The germline V gene has CDR1 SSHAT and CDR2 FNYEAQ (reference sequence). In DNA form, the CDR3 reads TGTGCTAGCAGCTTAAGGGTTGGGGAAAAACTGTTTTTT. Translating gives CASSLRVGEKLFF. The full variable domain, with the rest looked up from reference TRBV7-7 and TRBJ1-4, is GAGVSQSPRYKVTKRGQDVTLRCDPISSHATLYWYQQALGQGPEFLTYFNYEAQPDKSGLPSDRFSAERPEGSISTLTIQRTEQRDSAMYRCASSLRVGEKLFFGSGTQLSVL.

This chain uses TRBV7-3 with TRBJ2-5; 10 bases agree with TRBD1. V shed 4 bases, J shed 5 bases, and the junction held 4 bases outside the gene matches. Germline V gene data show CDR1 as SGHTA and CDR2 as FQGTGA. The CDR3 has 14 amino acids. The CDR3 region is CASSSGQGRETQYF. CDR3 coding DNA: TGTGCCAGCAGCTCGGGACAGGGGCGGGAGACCCAGTACTTC.

The V gene is TRBV28, the J gene TRBJ2-7; D is possibly TRBD1 or TRBD2 (5 bases each). This CDR3 region has 14 residues. CDR1 is MDHEN, CDR2 SYDVKM, per germline. The V end was cut by 5 bases, the J end by 4 bases, with 15 bases between. CDR3 amino acids: CASSPPGPLYEQYV. DNA of the CDR3: TGTGCCAGCAGTCCCCCGGGACCGCTTTACGAGCAGTACGTC.

This clonotype has only a few counts. This chain joins TRBV12-3 or TRBV12-4 and TRBJ2-3; D is tentatively TRBD1 or TRBD2 (5 bases each). The CDR3 length is 14 residues. Trimming removed 6 bases from V and 5 bases from J, with 15 bases in between. The CDR3 region has the DNA TGTGCCAGCAGATTGACTTGGGGGATAGATACGCAGTATTTT. Protein sequence: CASRLTWGIDTQYF.

The chain recombines TRBV4-1 with TRBJ1-5; D is unresolved. Germline V gene lookup returns CDR1 MGHRA and CDR2 YSYEKL. The CDR3 sequence is 15 residues long. The V and J ends lost 1 base and 2 bases respectively, with 9 bases between them. The DNA for the CDR3 is TGCGCCAGCAGCCAAGTCACGAGTGGCAATCAGCCCCAGCATTTT. This codes for CASSQVTSGNQPQHF.

This clonotype was found a few times. The chain joins TRBV7-2 to TRBJ2-2; D is ambiguous. Trimming took 5 bases from V and 0 from J, leaving 7 bases between them. Germline V gene sequence: CDR1 SGHTA, CDR2 FQGNSA. The CDR3 has 14 amino acids. The CDR3 coding sequence is TGTGCCAGCAGCCCAAGAACGAACACCGGGGAGCTGTTTTTT. It specifies CASSPRTNTGELFF. The variable domain in full, completed from reference TRBV7-2 and TRBJ2-2, reads GAGVSQSPSNKVTEKGKDVELRCDPISGHTALYWYRQSLGQGLEFLIYFQGNSAPDKSGLPSDRFSAERTGGSVSTLTIQRTQQEDSAVYLCASSPRTNTGELFFGEGSRLTVL.

This clonotype was detected only a few times. The rearrangement joins TRBV5-1 to TRBJ2-1; D uncertain. The ends were cut back, 4 bases at V and 4 bases at J, with 9 bases in the middle. The CDR3 totals 13 residues. Looked up from germline, CDR1 is SGHRS and CDR2 is YFSETQ. In nucleotides, the CDR3 is TGCGCCAGCAGCCCCGAATTATACAATGAGCAGTTCTTC. It yields the protein CASSPELYNEQFF.

DNA for the CDR3: TGTGCCAGCAGCTTAACCTGGAACACCATATATTTT. It specifies CASSLTWNTIYF. This sequence joins TRBV7-9 and TRBJ1-3; D is unresolved. The CDR3 consists of 12 residues. Germline V gene data show CDR1 as SEHNR and CDR2 as FQNEAQ (reference sequence). V was clipped by 2 bases and J by 7 bases, with 6 bases between them.

The chain recombines TRBV7-3 with TRBJ1-6; TRBD1 matches 7 bases. There are 15 residues in the CDR3. The V segment lost 4 bases and the J segment 7 bases; nucleotides outside the gene matches: 7. Germline CDR1 and CDR2: SGHTA and FQGTGA. Here the CDR3 DNA reads TGTGCCAGCAGCTCACCGGGACAGTCAAATTCACCCCTCCACTTT. Its translation: CASSSPGQSNSPLHF.

Many counts were recorded for this clonotype. The junction departs from the called germline gene at one end, perhaps through a read error. The J gene is TRBJ1-1, the V gene TRBV5-1; perhaps TRBD1 as D (5 bases). The V gene's germline CDR1 is SGHRS and CDR2 YFSETQ. This CDR3 spans 14 amino acids. Here the CDR3 reads CASSLGGGGTEAFF. The CDR3 DNA is TGTGCCAGCAGCTTAGGCGGTGGGGGCACTGAAGCTTTCTTT.

This clonotype was found a few times. This chain links TRBV14 with TRBJ1-4; weak D call: TRBD1 (5 bases). V shed 1 base and J shed 5 bases, with 14 bases lying between them. Looked up from germline, CDR1 is SGHDN and CDR2 is FVKESK. CDR3 length: 16 amino acids. Here the CDR3 reads CASSQGQGLRNEKLFF. For the CDR3, the DNA is TGTGCCAGCAGCCAAGGGCAGGGCTTGCGAAATGAAAAACTGTTTTTT.

The V gene is TRBV2, the J gene TRBJ2-5, with TRBD2 matching over 11 bases. The trim removed 4 bases at V and 0 bases at J, leaving 1 base unmatched. CDR1 SNHLY and CDR2 FYNNEI come from the germline V gene. CDR3 length: 15 amino acids. CDR3 DNA sequence: TGTGCCAGCAGTGGGACTAGCGGGTACCAAGAGACCCAGTACTTC. Translating it yields CASSGTSGYQETQYF.

The genes are TRBV7-2 and TRBJ2-5; maybe TRBD1 (8 bases). Germline V CDR1 and CDR2: SGHTA, FQGNSA. This CDR3 contains 14 residues. The V and J ends lost 7 bases and 6 bases respectively, with 18 bases between them. Written as DNA, the CDR3 is TGTGCCAGCAACCTAAACAGGGGGGGTCAGACCCAGTACTTC. Its protein is CASNLNRGGQTQYF.

The V and J genes are TRBV19 and TRBJ2-5; 12 nucleotides match TRBD2. The CDR3 covers 15 residues. The V segment lost 6 bases and the J segment 2 bases; nucleotides outside the gene matches: 4. The germline V gene has CDR1 LNHDA and CDR2 SQIVND (reference sequence). This chain's CDR3 is CASRSSGGVQETQYF. The CDR3 coding sequence is TGTGCCAGTAGATCTAGCGGGGGGGTTCAAGAGACCCAGTACTTC.

The chain has TRBV24-1 and TRBJ2-3; no clear D gene. CDR1 KGHDR and CDR2 SFDVKD come from the germline V gene. The CDR3 has 15 amino acids. V was cut by 3 bases and J by 10 bases, with 19 bases left in between. This chain's CDR3 is CATSDATGPQVAQYF. The CDR3 DNA sequence: TGTGCCACCAGTGATGCTACCGGGCCCCAGGTAGCGCAGTATTTT.

This clonotype has more than one count but fewer than ten. The V gene is TRBV12-3 or TRBV12-4, the J gene TRBJ2-7; either TRBD1 or TRBD2 may fit D (5 bases each). The V end lost 5 bases, the J end lost 2 bases, and 13 bases lay between the germline ends. There are 14 residues in the CDR3. CDR3 in amino acids: CASSATGTTYEQYF. As DNA, the CDR3 is TGTGCCAGCAGTGCGACCGGGACCACCTACGAGCAGTACTTC.

V is TRBV7-9 and J is TRBJ1-1, with unresolved D. There are 14 residues in the CDR3. The germline CDR1 and CDR2 sequences are SEHNR and FQNEAQ (reference sequence). The germline V and J ends were trimmed by 1 base and 5 bases, with 11 bases remaining between them. This chain's CDR3 is CASSLDSGSTEAFF. The CDR3 DNA sequence: TGTGCCAGCAGCTTAGATTCCGGGAGTACTGAAGCTTTCTTT.

This clonotype was seen more than once but under ten times. V and J are TRBV4-1 and TRBJ1-1; the D is unclear. The CDR3 consists of 15 residues. V lost 0 bases and J lost 0, with 8 bases in between. CDR1 and CDR2 from the germline V gene are MGHRA and YSYEKL. The DNA for the CDR3 is TGCGCCAGCAGCCAAGAAGGATATATGAACACTGAAGCTTTCTTT. This encodes CASSQEGYMNTEAFF.

A few counts support this clonotype. J is TRBJ2-2 and V is TRBV5-6; the D is unclear. Trimming took off 3 bases at V and 5 bases at J, with 14 bases between the two ends. Germline V gene lookup returns CDR1 SGHDT and CDR2 YYEEEE. This CDR3 has 15 amino acids. For the CDR3, the DNA is TGTGCCAGCAGCTCTCTAGATCGTGGAACCGGGGAGCTGTTTTTT. Translated, it gives CASSSLDRGTGELFF.

This clonotype showed up just a few times. The J gene is TRBJ1-1, the V gene TRBV5-1, with D hard to call. V was clipped by 0 bases and J by 5 bases, with 11 bases between them. The CDR3 extends over 14 amino acids. Germline V gene sequence: CDR1 SGHRS, CDR2 YFSETQ. The CDR3 nucleotides read TGCGCCAGCAGCTTGGTATCCGGGATAACTGAAGCTTTCTTT. Amino acids: CASSLVSGITEAFF. The variable domain in full, with the rest retrieved from reference TRBV5-1 and TRBJ1-1, is KAGVTQTPRYLIKTRGQQVTLSCSPISGHRSVSWYQQTPGQGLQFLFEYFSETQRNKGNFPGRFSGRQFSNSRSEMNVSTLELGDSALYLCASSLVSGITEAFFGQGTRLTVV.